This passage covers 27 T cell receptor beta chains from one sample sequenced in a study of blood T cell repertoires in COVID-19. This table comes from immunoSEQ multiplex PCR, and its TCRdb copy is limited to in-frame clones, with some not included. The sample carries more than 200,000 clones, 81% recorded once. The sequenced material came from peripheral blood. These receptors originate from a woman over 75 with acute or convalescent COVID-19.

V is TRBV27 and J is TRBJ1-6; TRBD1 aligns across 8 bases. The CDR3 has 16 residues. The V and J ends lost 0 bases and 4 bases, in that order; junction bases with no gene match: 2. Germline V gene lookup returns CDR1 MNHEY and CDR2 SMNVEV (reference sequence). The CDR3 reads CASSLSGQAYNSPLHF. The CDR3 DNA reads TGTGCCAGCAGTTTATCGGGACAGGCATATAATTCACCCCTCCACTTT.

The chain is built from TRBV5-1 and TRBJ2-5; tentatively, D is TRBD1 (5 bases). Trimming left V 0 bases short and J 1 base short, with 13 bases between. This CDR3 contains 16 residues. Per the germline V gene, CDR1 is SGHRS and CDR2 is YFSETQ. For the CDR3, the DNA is TGCGCCAGCAGCTTGGCCAGGGCGGAGTCCCAAGAGACCCAGTACTTC. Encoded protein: CASSLARAESQETQYF.

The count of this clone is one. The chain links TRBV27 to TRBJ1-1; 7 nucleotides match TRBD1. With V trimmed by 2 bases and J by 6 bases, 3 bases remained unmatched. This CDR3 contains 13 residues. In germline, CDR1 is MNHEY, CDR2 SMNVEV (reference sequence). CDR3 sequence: CASSLDRVAEAFF. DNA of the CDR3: TGTGCCAGCAGTTTAGACAGGGTCGCTGAAGCTTTCTTT.

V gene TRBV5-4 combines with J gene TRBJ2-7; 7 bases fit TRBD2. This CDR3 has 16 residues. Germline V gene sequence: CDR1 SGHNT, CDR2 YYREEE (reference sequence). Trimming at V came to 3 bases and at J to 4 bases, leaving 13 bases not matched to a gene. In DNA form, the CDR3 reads TGTGCCAGCAGCTCCAGCAGGTGGAGCGGGATTTACGAGCAGTACTTC. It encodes CASSSSRWSGIYEQYF.

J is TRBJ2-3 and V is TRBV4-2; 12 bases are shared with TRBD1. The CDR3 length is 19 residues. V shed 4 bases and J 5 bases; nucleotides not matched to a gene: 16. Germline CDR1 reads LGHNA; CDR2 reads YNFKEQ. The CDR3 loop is CASSPRDRGRSGSGDTQYF. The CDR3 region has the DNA TGTGCCAGCAGCCCACGGGACAGGGGGCGTAGCGGGAGTGGAGATACGCAGTATTTT.

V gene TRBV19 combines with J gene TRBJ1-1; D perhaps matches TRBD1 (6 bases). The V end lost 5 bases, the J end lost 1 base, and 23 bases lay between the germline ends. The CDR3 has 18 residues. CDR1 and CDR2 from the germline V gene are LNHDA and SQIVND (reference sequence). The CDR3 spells CASSLPLGGVGRNTEAFF. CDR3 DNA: TGTGCCAGTAGTCTACCCTTAGGGGGGGTAGGGCGGAACACTGAAGCTTTCTTT.

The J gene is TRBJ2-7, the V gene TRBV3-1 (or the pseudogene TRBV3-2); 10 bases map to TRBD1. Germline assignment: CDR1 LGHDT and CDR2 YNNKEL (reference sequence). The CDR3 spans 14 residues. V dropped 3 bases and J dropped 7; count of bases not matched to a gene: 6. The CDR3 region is CASSHWDRGGEQYF. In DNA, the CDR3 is TGTGCCAGCAGCCACTGGGACAGGGGTGGGGAGCAGTACTTC.

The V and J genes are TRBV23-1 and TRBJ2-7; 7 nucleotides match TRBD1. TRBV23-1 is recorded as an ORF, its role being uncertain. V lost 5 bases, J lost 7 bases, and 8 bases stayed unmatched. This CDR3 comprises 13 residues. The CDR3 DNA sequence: TGCGCCAGCAGTTACAGGGGTACGTCGGAGCAGTACTTC. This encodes CASSYRGTSEQYF.

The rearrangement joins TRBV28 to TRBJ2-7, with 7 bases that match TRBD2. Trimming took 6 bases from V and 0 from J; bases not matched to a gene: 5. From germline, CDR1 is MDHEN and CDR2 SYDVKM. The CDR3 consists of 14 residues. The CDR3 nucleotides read TGTGCCAGCAGAGGGAGGGGAAGCTCCTACGAGCAGTACTTC. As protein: CASRGRGSSYEQYF.

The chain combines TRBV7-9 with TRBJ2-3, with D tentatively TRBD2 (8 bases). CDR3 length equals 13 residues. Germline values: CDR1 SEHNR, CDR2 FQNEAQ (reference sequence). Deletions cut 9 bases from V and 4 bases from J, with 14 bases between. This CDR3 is CASSGGGPDTQYF. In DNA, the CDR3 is TGTGCCAGTTCGGGAGGGGGCCCAGATACGCAGTATTTT.

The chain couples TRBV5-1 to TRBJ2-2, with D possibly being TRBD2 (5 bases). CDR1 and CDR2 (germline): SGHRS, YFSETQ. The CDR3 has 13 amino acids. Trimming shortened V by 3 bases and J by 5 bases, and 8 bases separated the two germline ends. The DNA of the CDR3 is TGCGCCAGCAGCTCCACTAGTACCGGGGAGCTGTTTTTT. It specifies CASSSTSTGELFF.

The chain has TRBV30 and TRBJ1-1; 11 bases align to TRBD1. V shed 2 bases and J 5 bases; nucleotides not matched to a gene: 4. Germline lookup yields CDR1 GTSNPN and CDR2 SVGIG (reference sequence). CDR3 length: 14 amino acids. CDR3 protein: CAWSIGTGGTEAFF. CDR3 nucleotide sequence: TGTGCCTGGAGTATAGGGACAGGGGGGACTGAAGCTTTCTTT.

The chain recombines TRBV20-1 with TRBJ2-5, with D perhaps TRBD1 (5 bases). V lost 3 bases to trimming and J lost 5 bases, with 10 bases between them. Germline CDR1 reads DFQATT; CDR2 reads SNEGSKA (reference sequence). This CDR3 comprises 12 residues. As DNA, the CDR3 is TGCAGTGCTAGTCCAGGGATGGAGACCCAGTACTTC. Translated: CSASPGMETQYF.

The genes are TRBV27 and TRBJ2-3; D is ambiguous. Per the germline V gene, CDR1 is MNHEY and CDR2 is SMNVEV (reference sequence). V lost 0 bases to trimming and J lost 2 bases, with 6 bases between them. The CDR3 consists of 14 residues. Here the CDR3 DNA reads TGTGCCAGCAGTTTATCTCACTACACAGATACGCAGTATTTT. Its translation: CASSLSHYTDTQYF.

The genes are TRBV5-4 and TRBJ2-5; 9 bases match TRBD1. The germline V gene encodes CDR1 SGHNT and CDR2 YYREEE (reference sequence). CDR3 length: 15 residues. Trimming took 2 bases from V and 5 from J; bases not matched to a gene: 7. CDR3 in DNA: TGTGCCAGCAGCTTTACACAGGGGGCGCGGGAGACCCAGTACTTC. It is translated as CASSFTQGARETQYF.

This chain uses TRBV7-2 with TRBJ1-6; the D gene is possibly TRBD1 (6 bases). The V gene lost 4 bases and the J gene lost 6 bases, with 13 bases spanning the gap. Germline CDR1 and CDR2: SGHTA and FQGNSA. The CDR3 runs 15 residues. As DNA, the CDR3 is TGTGCCAGCAGCTCCTTGGCAGGGGTTAATTCACCCCTCCACTTT. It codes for CASSSLAGVNSPLHF.

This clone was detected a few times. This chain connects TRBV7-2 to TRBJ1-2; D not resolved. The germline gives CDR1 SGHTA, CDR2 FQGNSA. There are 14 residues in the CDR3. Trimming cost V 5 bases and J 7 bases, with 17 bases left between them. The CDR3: CASSHRGGNRGYTF. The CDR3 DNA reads TGTGCCAGCAGCCACCGGGGAGGGAACCGTGGCTACACCTTC. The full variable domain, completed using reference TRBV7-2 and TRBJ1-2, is GAGVSQSPSNKVTEKGKDVELRCDPISGHTALYWYRQSLGQGLEFLIYFQGNSAPDKSGLPSDRFSAERTGGSVSTLTIQRTQQEDSAVYLCASSHRGGNRGYTFGSGTRLTVV.

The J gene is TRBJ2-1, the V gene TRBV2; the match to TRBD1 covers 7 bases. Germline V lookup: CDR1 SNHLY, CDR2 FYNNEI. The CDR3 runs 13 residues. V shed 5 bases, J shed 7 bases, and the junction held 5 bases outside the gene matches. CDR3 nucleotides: TGTGCCAGCAGTAACAGGGGTAGAAATGAGCAGTTCTTC. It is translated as CASSNRGRNEQFF.

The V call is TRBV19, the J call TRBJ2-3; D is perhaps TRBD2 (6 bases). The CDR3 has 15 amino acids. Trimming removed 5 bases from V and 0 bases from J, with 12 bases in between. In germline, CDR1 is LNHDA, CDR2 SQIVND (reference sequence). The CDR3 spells CASSPTGTSTDTQYF. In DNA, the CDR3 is TGTGCCAGTAGTCCCACCGGGACTAGCACAGATACGCAGTATTTT.

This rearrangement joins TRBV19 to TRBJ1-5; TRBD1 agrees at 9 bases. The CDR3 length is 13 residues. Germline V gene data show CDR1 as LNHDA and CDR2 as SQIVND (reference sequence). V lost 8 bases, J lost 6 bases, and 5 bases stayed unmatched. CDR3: CASGRTGVQPQHF. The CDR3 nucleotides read TGTGCCAGTGGCAGGACAGGGGTTCAGCCCCAGCATTTT.

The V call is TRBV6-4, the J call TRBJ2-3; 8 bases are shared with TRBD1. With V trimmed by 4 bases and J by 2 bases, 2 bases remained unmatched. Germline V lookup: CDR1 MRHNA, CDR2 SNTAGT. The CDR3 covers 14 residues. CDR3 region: CASSGGQVTDTQYF. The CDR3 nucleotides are TGTGCCAGCAGTGGGGGACAGGTCACAGATACGCAGTATTTT.

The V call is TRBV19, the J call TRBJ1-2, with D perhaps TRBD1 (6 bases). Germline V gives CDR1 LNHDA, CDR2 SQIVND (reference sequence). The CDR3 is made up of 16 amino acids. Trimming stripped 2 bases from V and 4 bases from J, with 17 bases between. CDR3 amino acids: CASSISLGRGSYGYTF. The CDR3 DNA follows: TGTGCCAGTAGTATAAGTCTGGGCAGGGGTTCCTATGGCTACACCTTC.

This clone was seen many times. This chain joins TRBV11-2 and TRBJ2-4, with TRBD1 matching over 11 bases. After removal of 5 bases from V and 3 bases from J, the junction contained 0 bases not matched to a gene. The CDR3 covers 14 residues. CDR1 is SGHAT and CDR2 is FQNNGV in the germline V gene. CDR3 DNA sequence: TGTGCCAGCAGCGGGACAGGGGGCAAAAACATTCAGTACTTC. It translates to CASSGTGGKNIQYF.

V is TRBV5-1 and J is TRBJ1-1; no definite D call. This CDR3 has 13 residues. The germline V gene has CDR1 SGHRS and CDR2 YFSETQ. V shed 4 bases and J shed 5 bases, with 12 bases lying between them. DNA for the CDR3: TGCGCCAGCAGCAAATTAGTGAGTACTGAAGCTTTCTTT. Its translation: CASSKLVSTEAFF.

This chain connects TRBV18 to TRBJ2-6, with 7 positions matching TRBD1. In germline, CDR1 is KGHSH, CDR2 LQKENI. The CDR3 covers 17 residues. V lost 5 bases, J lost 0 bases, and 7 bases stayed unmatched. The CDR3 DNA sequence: TGTGCCAGCTCAGGAACAGGGGAAACCTCTGGGGCCAACGTCCTGACTTTC. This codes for CASSGTGETSGANVLTF.

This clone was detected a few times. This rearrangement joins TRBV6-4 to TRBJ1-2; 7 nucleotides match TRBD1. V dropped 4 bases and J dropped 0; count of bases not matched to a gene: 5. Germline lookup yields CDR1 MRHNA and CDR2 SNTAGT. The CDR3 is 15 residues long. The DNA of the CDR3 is TGTGCCAGCAGTGGGACAGGCGCCTCTAACTATGGCTACACCTTC. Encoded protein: CASSGTGASNYGYTF.

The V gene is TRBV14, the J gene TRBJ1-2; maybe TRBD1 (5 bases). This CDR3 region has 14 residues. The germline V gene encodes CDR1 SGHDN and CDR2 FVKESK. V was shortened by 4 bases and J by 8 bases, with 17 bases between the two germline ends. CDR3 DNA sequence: TGTGCCAGCAGCCCCTGGGGCAGGATATCCGGCTACACCTTC. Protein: CASSPWGRISGYTF.